This T cell receptor (beta chain) comes out of a study of glioma-infiltrating T cells (dated by TCRdb to between 2015 and 2016). Study-wide context: The study sequenced TCR alpha- and beta-chain repertoires from glioma tissue, from non-neoplastic brain tissue and from matched peripheral blood mononuclear cells. The paired cohort was made up of three low-grade glioma patients, fewer than 10 primary glioblastoma patients and three non-glioma patients who contributed non-neoplastic brain tissue. To gauge divergence between tissue and blood T-cell populations, every tissue-infiltrating repertoire was compared against the peripheral blood repertoire from the same patient.

Results and caveats for the whole study, not just this receptor: In non-neoplastic patients, VJ-independent divergence between tissue and blood fell below expectation, whereas in all gliomas, and especially in low-grade gliomas, the divergence rose above expectation. Group comparisons rested on small numbers: three non-neoplastic, three low-grade glioma and 7 or 8 glioblastoma patients. Only a very small number of CDR3 sequences turned up in both tissue and blood, a result put down to high CDR3 diversity combined with limited sampling.

The iRepertoire nested amplicon-rescue multiplex PCR (arm-PCR) platform was used to amplify TCR alpha and beta CDR3 regions from RNA. The input for one-step reverse transcription and amplification was about 100-450 ng of either tissue mRNA or PBMC total RNA. Following bead purification, Illumina adapters were added by a secondary multiplex PCR, and libraries between 200 and 400 bp were gel-purified. Internal 6-nucleotide barcodes were carried by the libraries and were used for demultiplexing. The libraries were sequenced on an Illumina MiSeq using 2x220 or 2x250 nucleotide paired-end reads. Concerning the study's data processing: Paired reads were merged using FLASH 1.2.11 and aligned with BWA-MEM to the GRCh37 human genome, and TRA and TRB reads were then extracted. For V and J assignment, an IMGT-derived reference of cassette sequences and CDR3 motifs that included pseudogenes was used. Reads were translated in three frames, and productive CDR3s were defined by a C…FGXG motif without stop codons. Unique combinations of V-J cassette pair and CDR3 amino acid sequence were defined as clonotypes. Hamming distance filtering was applied to reads, with thresholds set by the sequence error rate of each sample in mapped regions. TCRdb reprocessed the public reads (quality trimming at Q25 with fastp, clone calling with MiXCR) and kept in-frame beta chains. One record per CDR3 amino acid sequence lists the most common genes and DNA. The V and J calls come from TCRdb's annotation, not from the publication. The sample table records more than 90,000 distinct CDR3 sequences; 40% of these occur just once. Of the sample, more than 30% falls within the top ten clones.

This clonotype was observed many times. Its binding antigen is unknown. No base-level quality is on record; no much larger clone is a single base apart. Sequenced sample: glioma tissue, nonneoplastic brain tissue, or PBMCs (not recorded which). This receptor was obtained from a human donor with low-grade glioma or glioblastoma, undergoing nonglioma brain surgery, or in good health (not recorded which).

For the CDR3, the sequence is CSASTGISNTEAFF. The DNA reads as follows: TGCAGTGCTAGCACAGGGATTTCGAACACTGAAGCTTTCTTT. The V and J genes are TRBV20-1 and TRBJ1-1, and perhaps TRBD1 as D gene, on 6 matching bases. The CDR1 and CDR2 encoded by the germline V gene (reference sequence) are DFQATT and SNEGSKA. The CDR3 numbers 14 residues from cysteine through phenylalanine. Only the CDR3 part of the read is kept: 42 bases, read in frame from the first base. V is cut by 3 bases and J by 1 base, and the space between the germline ends is 12 bases.